This TCR beta chain was recorded in a study of cytomegalovirus exposure and HLA in healthy donors. Study-wide points: The study assumed roughly uniform donor sequencing depth for presence/absence analyses. 87-base-pair reads could not separate some V segments, including TRBV6-2 and TRBV6-3.

A multiplex PCR was run with 60 Vbeta primers and 13 Jbeta primers. Profiled with immunoSEQ multiplex PCR; TCRdb holds only in-frame clones, not every one. The data hold around 140,000 clones, with less than 90% observed a single time. In the case of this clone: Its antigen is unidentified.

Among the donors, all were healthy bone marrow donors. At the time of sampling, donors were nominally healthy, though unrecorded immune exposures were likely. V lost 1 base to trimming and J lost 6 bases, with 10 bases between them. The germline V gene has CDR1 MGHRA and CDR2 YSYEKL. The CDR3 length is 14 residues. This chain links TRBV4-1 with TRBJ2-1; D gene unclear. The sample was PBMCs. The receptor was derived from a man between 40 and 49 years old in good health and CMV-seronegative. As DNA, the CDR3 is TGCGCCAGCAGCCAAGCAGTCGGGTCCAATGAGCAGTTCTTC. Translating gives CASSQAVGSNEQFF.